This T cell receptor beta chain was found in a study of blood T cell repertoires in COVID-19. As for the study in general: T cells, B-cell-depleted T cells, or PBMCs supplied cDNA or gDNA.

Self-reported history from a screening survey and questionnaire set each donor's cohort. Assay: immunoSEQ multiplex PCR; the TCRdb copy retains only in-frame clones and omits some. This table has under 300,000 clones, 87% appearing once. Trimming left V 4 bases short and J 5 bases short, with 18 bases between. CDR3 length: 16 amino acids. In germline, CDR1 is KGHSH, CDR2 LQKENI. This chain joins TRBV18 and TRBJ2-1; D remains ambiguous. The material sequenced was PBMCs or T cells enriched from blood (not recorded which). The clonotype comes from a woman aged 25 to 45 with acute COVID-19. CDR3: CASSRVIADTNNEQFF. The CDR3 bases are TGTGCCAGCTCACGAGTTATAGCAGATACTAACAATGAGCAGTTCTTC.